This T cell receptor (beta chain) was retrieved from a study of radiation and T cells in renal cell carcinoma. Produced via immunoSEQ multiplex PCR; TCRdb's table is partial and in-frame only. The sample consists of fewer than 85,000 clones, 80% to 90% of them appearing once. The germline V gene has CDR1 SEHNR and CDR2 FQNEAQ (reference sequence). The CDR3 totals 12 residues. Time point described: blood 4 weeks post-SBRT, at nephrectomy. As for treatment: 15 Gy SBRT to primary tumor, nephrectomy 4 weeks later. Nephrectomy followed 15 Gy stereotactic body radiation by 4 weeks. Radiation-treated patients gave blood at baseline, week 2 and week 4. Clear cell pathology was present in this patient's renal cell carcinoma.

The sequence was collected from a woman in her seventies with renal cell carcinoma. Material: blood, obtained from a patient whose treatment included radiotherapy and nephrectomy. V and J are TRBV7-9 and TRBJ2-5; D remains unclear. The closer fit of TRBJ2-7 to the DNA end suggests the J call may be wrong. Written as DNA, the CDR3 is TGTGCCAGCACCCCCGCCTGGGGCGAGCAGTACTTC. It is translated as CASTPAWGEQYF.